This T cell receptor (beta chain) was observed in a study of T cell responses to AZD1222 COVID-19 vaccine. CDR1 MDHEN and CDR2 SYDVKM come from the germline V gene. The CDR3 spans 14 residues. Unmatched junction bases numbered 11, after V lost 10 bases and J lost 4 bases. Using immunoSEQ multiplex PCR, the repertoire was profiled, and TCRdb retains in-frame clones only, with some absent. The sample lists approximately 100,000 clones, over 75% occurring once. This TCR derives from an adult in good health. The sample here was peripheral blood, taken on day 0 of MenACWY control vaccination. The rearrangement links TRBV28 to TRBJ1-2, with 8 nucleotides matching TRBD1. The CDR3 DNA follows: TGTGCCATCATCGGACAGGGAGGTTTCTATGGCTACACCTTC. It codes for CAIIGQGGFYGYTF.